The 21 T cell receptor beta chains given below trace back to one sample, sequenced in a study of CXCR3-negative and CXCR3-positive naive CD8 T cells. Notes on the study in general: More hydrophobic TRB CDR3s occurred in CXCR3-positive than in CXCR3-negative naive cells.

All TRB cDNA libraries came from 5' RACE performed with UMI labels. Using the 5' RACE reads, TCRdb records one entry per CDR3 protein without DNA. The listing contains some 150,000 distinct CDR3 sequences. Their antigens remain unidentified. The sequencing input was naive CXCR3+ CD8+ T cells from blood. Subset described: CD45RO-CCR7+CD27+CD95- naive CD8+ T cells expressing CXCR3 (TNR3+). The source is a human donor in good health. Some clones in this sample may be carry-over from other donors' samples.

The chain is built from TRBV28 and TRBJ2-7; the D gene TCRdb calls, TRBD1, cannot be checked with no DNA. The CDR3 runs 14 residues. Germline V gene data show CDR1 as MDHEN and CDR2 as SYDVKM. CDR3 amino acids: CASSFPREVYEQYF.

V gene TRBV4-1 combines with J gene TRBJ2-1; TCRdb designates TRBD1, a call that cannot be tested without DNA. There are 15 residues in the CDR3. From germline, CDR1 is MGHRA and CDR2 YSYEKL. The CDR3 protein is CASSHAARANNEQFF.

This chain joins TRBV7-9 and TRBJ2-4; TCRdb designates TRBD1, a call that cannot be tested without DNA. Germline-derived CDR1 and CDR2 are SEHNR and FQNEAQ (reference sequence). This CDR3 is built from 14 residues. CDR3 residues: CASSLPGKGNIQYF.

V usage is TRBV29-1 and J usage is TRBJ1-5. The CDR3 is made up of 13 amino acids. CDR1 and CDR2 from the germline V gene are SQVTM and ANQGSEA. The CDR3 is CSVSDGYNQPQHF.

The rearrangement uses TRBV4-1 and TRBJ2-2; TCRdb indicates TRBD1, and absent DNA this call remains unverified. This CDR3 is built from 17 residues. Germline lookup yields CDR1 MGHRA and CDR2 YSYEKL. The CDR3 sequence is CASSPFYGGDWSGELFF.

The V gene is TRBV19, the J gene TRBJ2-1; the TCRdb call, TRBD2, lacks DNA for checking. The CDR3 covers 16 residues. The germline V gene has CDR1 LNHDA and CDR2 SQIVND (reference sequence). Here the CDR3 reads CASAEWGSGRTVEQFF.

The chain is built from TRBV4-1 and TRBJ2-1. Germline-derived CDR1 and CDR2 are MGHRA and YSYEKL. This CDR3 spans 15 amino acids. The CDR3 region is CASSQDSQVINEQFF.

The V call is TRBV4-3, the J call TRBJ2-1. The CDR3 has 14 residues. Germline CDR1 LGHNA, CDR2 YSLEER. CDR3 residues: CASSQEKDYNEQFF.

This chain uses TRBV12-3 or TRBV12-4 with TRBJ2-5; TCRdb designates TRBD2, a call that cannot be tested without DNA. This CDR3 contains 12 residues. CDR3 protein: CASSLRGETQYF.

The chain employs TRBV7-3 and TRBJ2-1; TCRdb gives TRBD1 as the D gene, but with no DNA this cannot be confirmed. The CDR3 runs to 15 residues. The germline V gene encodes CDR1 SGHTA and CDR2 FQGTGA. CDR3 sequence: CASGLGQGAFGEQFF.

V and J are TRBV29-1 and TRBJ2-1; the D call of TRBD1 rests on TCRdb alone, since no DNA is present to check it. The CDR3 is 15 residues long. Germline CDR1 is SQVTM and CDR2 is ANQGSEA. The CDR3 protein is CSVGKVAGLYNEQFF.

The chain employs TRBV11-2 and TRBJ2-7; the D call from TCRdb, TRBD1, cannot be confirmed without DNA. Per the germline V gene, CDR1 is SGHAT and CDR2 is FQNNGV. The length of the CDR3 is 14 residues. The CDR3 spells CAGSLYTGDYEQYF.

CDR3 loop: CASSQGTAYYEQYF. V gene TRBV3-1 combines with J gene TRBJ2-7; the TRBD1 assignment by TCRdb is unverifiable without DNA. Germline CDR1 reads LGHDT; CDR2 reads YNNKEL (reference sequence). The CDR3 sequence is 14 residues long.

The CDR3 protein is CASSLEWEETQYF. The V call is TRBV7-9, the J call TRBJ2-5. Germline loops: CDR1 SEHNR, CDR2 FQNEAQ (reference sequence). The CDR3 consists of 13 residues.

The CDR3 here is CASSSQGYEQYF. This chain uses TRBV7-9 with TRBJ2-7. Looked up from germline, CDR1 is SEHNR and CDR2 is FQNEAQ (reference sequence). This CDR3 region has 12 residues.

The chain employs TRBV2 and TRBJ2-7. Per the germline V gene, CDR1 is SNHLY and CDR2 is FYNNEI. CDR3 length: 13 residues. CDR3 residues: CASSHTSAYEQYF.

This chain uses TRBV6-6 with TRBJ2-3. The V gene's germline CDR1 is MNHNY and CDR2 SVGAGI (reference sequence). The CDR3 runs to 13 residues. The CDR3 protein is CASSYSRSDTQYF.

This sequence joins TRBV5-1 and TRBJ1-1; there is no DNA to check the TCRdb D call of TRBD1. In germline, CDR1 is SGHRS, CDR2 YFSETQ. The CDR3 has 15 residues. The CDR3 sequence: CASSSEQGLNTEAFF.

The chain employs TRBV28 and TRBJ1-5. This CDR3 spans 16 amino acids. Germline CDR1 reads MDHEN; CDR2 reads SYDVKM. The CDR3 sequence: CASSLAGRVAEQPQHF.

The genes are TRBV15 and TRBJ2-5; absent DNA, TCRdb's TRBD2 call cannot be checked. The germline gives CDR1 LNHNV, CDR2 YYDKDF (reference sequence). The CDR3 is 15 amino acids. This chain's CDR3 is CATSPRLAGRETQYF.

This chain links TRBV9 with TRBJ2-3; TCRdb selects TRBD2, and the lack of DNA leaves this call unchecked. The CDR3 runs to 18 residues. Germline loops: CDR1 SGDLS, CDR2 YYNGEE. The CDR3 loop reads CASSVAPPRDGITDTQYF.